This TCR beta chain was captured in a study of a mutant IDH1 vaccine in newly diagnosed glioma. Study summary: Radiotherapy alone preceded vaccination by 4-6 weeks; alternatively, vaccination started with temozolomide cycles. Participants attended visit V12, the safety follow-up, at week 35, and then attended visit V13 at week 47. The earlier regimen, radiotherapy, temozolomide, or both, was most often both.

Broader study findings: It was over 85% of patients that developed vaccine-induced immune responses.

V was cut by 8 bases and J by 4 bases, with 14 bases left in between. CDR1 is MDHEN, CDR2 SYDVKM, per germline. The CDR3 is 14 residues long. Regarding time point: week 35, safety follow-up. Alongside topical imiquimod, each dose of vaccine comprised 300 ug of mutant IDH1 20-mer peptide. Worth noting for this clone: Its antigen remains unidentified.

Only in-frame clones appear in the TCRdb table, and some are missing; sequencing was by immunoSEQ multiplex PCR. The sample records tens of thousands of clones, about three quarters being singletons. This chain uses TRBV28 with TRBJ2-2; weak D call: TRBD1 (5 bases). The source of this sequence is a man aged 40-50 years with glioma. The source material was PBMCs, sampled from a glioma patient whose treatment included an IDH1 peptide vaccine. As DNA, the CDR3 is TGTGCCAGCCGGTGGCAGGGTGTCACCGGGGAGCTGTTTTTT. Amino acids: CASRWQGVTGELFF.